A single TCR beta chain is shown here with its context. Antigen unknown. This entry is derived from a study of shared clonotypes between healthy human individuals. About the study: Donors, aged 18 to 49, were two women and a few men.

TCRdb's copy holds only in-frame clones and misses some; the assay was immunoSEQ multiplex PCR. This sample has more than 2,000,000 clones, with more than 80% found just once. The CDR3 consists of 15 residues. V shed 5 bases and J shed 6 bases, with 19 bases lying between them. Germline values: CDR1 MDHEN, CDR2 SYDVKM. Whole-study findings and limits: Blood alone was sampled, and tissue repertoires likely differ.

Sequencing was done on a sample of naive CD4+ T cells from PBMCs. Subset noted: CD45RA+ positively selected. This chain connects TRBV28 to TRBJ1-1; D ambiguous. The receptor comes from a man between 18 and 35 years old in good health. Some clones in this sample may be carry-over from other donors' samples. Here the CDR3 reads CASSPTRYTEAEAFF. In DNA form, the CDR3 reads TGTGCCAGCAGTCCCACCCGGTATACAGAGGCTGAAGCTTTCTTT.